A selection of T cell receptor beta chains follows, all from one sample in a study of CD8 T cells in ankylosing spondylitis. In TCRdb, the 5' RACE reads were re-called with MiXCR into one record per CDR3 protein. The sample holds 350,000 or so distinct CDR3 sequences, over 12% seen once. The sequencing sample was made of blood, either unsorted or a sorted T cell fraction (not recorded which). These receptors all come from a male donor with ankylosing spondylitis or in good health (not recorded which). The CDR3 runs from the conserved cysteine through the conserved F or W. Each record gives: clone size, D gene, V gene, J gene, CDR3 protein, CDR3 DNA. The D gene is left open where the match is weak. Size values are once, few and many counts, or a class for expanded clones, and some rows have none.

.	TRBD1	TRBV6-5	TRBJ1-2	CASSYRRTGANYGYTF	TGTGCCAGCAGTTACCGAAGGACAGGGGCCAACTATGGCTACACCTTC
.	.	TRBV7-2	TRBJ2-1	CASSLVPGTFIRGEQFF	TGTGCCAGCAGCTTAGTTCCGGGCACTTTCATTAGGGGGGAGCAGTTCTTC
.	.	TRBV5-1	TRBJ2-1	CASSSGLSNEQFF	TGCGCCAGCAGCTCGGGACTCAGCAATGAGCAGTTCTTC
.	.	TRBV12-5	TRBJ1-2	CASGLGGDGYTF	TGTGCTAGTGGTTTGGGAGGAGATGGCTACACCTTC
few	TRBD1	TRBV20-1	TRBJ1-5	CSANKGTGVNQPQHF	TGCAGTGCTAACAAGGGGACAGGGGTAAACCAGCCCCAGCATTTT
.	TRBD1	TRBV5-5	TRBJ2-2	CASSLGGGDGELFF	TGTGCCAGCAGCTTGGGAGGGGGCGACGGGGAGCTGTTTTTT
few	.	TRBV25-1	TRBJ1-6	CASSEYGRSPLHF	TGTGCCAGCAGTGAATATGGGCGTTCACCCCTCCACTTT
few	.	TRBV6-1	TRBJ1-1	CASSELLNTEAFF	TGTGCCAGCAGTGAATTGCTGAACACTGAAGCTTTCTTT
once	TRBD1	TRBV6-2/TRBV6-3	TRBJ2-7	CASSLRGLYYEQYF	TGTGCCAGCAGCCTCAGGGGGCTTTACTACGAGCAGTACTTC
few	.	TRBV19	TRBJ1-1	CASSRGDLPNTEAFF	TGTGCCAGTAGCCGCGGGGACTTACCGAACACTGAAGCTTTCTTT
few	.	TRBV12-3/TRBV12-4	TRBJ1-1	CASSLLFGGKGTEAFF	TGTGCCAGCAGTTTACTTTTCGGCGGAAAGGGCACTGAAGCTTTCTTT
.	.	TRBV12-3/TRBV12-4	TRBJ1-2	CASSPGTPNYGYTF	TGTGCCAGCAGTCCCGGGACACCTAACTATGGCTACACCTTC
.	.	TRBV4-2	TRBJ1-2	CASSQDAGQTLYGYTF	TGTGCCAGCAGCCAGGACGCGGGGCAGACCCTCTATGGCTACACCTTC
.	.	TRBV12-3/TRBV12-4	TRBJ2-2	CASSTLRSFTGELFF	TGTGCCAGCAGCACACTAAGGAGCTTCACCGGGGAGCTGTTTTTT
few	TRBD2	TRBV7-2	TRBJ2-3	CASSPASGSGTQYF	TGTGCCAGCAGCCCAGCTAGCGGGTCGGGTACGCAGTATTTT